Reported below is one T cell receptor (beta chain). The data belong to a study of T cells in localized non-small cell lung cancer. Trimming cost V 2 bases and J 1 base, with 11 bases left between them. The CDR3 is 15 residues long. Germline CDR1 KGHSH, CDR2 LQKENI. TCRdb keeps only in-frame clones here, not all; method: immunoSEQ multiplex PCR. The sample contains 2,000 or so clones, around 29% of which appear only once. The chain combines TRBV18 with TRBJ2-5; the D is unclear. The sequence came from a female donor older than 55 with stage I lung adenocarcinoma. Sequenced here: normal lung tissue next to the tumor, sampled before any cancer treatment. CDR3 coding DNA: TGTGCCAGCTCACCAAGGGCAGGCCTCCAAGAGACCCAGTACTTC. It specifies CASSPRAGLQETQYF.